This T cell receptor beta chain was observed in a study of blood T cells in healthy people across ages. Together with a sample-barcoded 5' primer, a J-beta primer mix was included in a second PCR lasting about 6 to 11 cycles. Each cDNA molecule, via a template-switch adaptor with 12 random nucleotides, was tagged. TCRdb re-derived calls from the 5' RACE reads in MiXCR, one entry per CDR3 protein. Of about 720,000 distinct CDR3 sequences listed, roughly 20% are singletons. Donation came from healthy Caucasian individuals in Russia who were aged about 6 to 95. This clonotype was seen only a few times. With 7 bases removed from V and 0 bases from J, the gap between germline ends came to 14 bases. This CDR3 has 15 residues.

The chain recombines TRBV12-3 or TRBV12-4 with TRBJ2-3; tentative D call: TRBD1 (6 bases). The material sequenced was blood. The receptor was isolated from a man between 65 and 85 years old in good health. This CDR3 reads CASTLQGPSTDTQYF. For the CDR3, the DNA is TGTGCCAGCACCTTACAGGGACCAAGCACAGATACGCAGTATTTT.